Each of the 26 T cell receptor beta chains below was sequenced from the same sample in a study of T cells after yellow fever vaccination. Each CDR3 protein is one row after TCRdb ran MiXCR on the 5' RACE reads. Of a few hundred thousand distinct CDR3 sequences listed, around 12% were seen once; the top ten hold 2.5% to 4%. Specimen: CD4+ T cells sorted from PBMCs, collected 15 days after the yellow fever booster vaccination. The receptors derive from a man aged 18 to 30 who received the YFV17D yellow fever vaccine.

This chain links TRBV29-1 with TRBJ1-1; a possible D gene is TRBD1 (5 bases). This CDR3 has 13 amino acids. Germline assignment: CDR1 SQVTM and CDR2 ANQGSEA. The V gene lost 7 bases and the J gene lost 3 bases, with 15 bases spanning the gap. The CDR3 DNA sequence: TGCAGCGCAGTACAGGTTAGAGACACTGAAGCTTTCTTT. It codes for CSAVQVRDTEAFF.

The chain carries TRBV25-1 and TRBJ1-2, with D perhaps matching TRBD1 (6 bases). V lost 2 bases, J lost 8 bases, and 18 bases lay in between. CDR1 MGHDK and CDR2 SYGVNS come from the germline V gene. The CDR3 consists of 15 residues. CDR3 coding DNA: TGTGCCAGCAGTGAACCCCAGACAGGAGGAAAGGGCTACACCTTC. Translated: CASSEPQTGGKGYTF.

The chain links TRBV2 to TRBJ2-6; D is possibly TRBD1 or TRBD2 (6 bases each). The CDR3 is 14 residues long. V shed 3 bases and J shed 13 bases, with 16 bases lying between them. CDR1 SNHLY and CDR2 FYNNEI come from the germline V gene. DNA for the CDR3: TGTGCCAGCAGTGATGGGGGGCCCGTTATTGTCCTGACTTTC. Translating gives CASSDGGPVIVLTF. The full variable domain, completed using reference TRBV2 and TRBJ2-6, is EPEVTQTPSHQVTQMGQEVILRCVPISNHLYFYWYRQILGQKVEFLVSFYNNEISEKSEIFDDQFSVERPDGSNFTLKIRSTKLEDSAMYFCASSDGGPVIVLTFGAGSRLTVL.

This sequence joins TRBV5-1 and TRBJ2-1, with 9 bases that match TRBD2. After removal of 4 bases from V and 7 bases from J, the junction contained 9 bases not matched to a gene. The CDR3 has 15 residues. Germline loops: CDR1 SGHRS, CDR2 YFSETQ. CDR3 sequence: CASSPRLAEKNEQFF. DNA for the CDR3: TGCGCCAGCAGCCCCAGACTAGCGGAGAAGAATGAGCAGTTCTTC. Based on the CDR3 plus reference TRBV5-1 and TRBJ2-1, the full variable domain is KAGVTQTPRYLIKTRGQQVTLSCSPISGHRSVSWYQQTPGQGLQFLFEYFSETQRNKGNFPGRFSGRQFSNSRSEMNVSTLELGDSALYLCASSPRLAEKNEQFFGPGTRLTVL.

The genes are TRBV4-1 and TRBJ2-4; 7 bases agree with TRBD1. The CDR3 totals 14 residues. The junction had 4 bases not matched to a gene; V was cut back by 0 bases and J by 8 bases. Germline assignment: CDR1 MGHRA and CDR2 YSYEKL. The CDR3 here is CASSQDQGEDIQYF. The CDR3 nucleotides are TGCGCCAGCAGCCAAGATCAGGGGGAAGACATTCAGTACTTC.

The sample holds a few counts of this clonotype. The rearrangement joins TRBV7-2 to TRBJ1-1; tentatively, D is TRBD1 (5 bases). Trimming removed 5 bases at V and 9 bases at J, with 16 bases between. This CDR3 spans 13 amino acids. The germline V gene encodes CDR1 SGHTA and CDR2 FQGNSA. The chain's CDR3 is CASSDFQGEKAFF. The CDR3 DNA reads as TGTGCCAGCAGCGACTTTCAGGGCGAGAAAGCTTTCTTT.

The CDR3, as DNA: TGTGCCAGCAGCTTTACAACCATGCGGACTAATGAAAAACTGTTTTTT. This translates into CASSFTTMRTNEKLFF. V gene TRBV7-2 combines with J gene TRBJ1-4; no reliable D call. With 3 bases removed from V and 2 bases from J, the gap between germline ends came to 13 bases. This CDR3 has 16 residues. Germline CDR1 SGHTA, CDR2 FQGNSA.

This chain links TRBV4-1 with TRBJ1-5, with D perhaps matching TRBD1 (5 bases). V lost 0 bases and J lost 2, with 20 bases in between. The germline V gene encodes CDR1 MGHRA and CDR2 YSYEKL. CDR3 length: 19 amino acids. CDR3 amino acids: CASSQDAAGADEGNQPQHF. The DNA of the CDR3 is TGCGCCAGCAGCCAAGATGCCGCCGGGGCAGATGAAGGCAATCAGCCCCAGCATTTT.

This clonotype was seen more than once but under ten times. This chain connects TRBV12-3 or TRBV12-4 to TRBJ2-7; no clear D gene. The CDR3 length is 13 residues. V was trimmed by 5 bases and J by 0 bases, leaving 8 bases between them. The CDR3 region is CASSPWDSYEQYF. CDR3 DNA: TGTGCCAGCAGTCCTTGGGACTCCTACGAGCAGTACTTC.

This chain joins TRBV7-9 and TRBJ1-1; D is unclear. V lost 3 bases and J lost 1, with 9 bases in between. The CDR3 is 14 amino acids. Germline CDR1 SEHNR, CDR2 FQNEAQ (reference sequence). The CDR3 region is CASSFVQENTEAFF. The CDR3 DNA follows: TGTGCCAGCAGCTTCGTGCAGGAGAACACTGAAGCTTTCTTT.

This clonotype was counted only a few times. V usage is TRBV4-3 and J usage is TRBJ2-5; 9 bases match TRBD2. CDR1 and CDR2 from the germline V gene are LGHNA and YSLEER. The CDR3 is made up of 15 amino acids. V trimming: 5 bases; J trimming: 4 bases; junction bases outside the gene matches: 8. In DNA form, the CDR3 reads TGCGCCAGCAGCGAAGCGCCTAGCGGGGCAGAGACCCAGTACTTC. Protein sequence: CASSEAPSGAETQYF.

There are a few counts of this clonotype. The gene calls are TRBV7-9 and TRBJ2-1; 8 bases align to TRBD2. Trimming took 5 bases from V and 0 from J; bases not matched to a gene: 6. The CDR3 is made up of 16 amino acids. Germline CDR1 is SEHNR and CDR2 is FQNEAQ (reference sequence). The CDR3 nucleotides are TGTGCCAGCAGCGTAACGCGGGGGGCCTCCTACAATGAGCAGTTCTTC. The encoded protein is CASSVTRGASYNEQFF.

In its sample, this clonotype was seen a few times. DNA of the CDR3: TGTGCCAGCAGCCCAGGAGGCTGGAACACTGAAGCTTTCTTT. This encodes CASSPGGWNTEAFF. The chain carries TRBV7-8 and TRBJ1-1; D not resolved. The length of the CDR3 is 14 residues. Trimming removed 5 bases from V and 1 base from J, with 11 bases in between. Germline V gives CDR1 SGHVS, CDR2 FQNEAQ.

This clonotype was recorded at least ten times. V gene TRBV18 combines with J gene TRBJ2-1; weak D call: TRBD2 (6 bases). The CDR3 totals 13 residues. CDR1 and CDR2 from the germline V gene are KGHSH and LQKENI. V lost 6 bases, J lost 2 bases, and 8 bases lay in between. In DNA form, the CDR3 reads TGTGCCAGCTCCCCGGGGGCCTACAATGAGCAGTTCTTC. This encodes CASSPGAYNEQFF.

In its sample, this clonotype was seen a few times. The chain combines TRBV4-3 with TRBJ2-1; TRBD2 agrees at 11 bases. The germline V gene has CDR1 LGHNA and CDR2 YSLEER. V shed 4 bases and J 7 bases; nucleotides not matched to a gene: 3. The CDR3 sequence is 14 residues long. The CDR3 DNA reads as TGCGCCAGCAGCCTAGCGGGGGGGCATAATGAGCAGTTCTTC. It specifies CASSLAGGHNEQFF.

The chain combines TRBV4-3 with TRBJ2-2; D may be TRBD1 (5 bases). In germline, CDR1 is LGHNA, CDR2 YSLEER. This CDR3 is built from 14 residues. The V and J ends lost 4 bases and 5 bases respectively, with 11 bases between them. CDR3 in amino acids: CASSRLQGTGELFF. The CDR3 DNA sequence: TGCGCCAGCAGCCGGCTGCAGGGTACCGGGGAGCTGTTTTTT.

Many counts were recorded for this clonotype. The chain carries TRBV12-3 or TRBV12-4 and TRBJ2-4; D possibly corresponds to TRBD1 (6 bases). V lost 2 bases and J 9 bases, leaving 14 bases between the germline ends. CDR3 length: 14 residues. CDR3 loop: CASSLRGWVGIQYF. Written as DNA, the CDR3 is TGTGCCAGCAGTTTAAGGGGGTGGGTTGGCATTCAGTACTTC.

CDR3 sequence reads: CSARPGQGSNSPLHF. The CDR3 bases are TGCAGTGCTAGGCCGGGACAGGGATCTAATTCACCCCTCCACTTT. The chain employs TRBV20-1 and TRBJ1-6, with 9 bases that match TRBD1. The CDR3 consists of 15 residues. Losses at the gene ends were 3 bases for V and 6 bases for J; bases not matched to a gene: 6. Germline values: CDR1 DFQATT, CDR2 SNEGSKA (reference sequence).

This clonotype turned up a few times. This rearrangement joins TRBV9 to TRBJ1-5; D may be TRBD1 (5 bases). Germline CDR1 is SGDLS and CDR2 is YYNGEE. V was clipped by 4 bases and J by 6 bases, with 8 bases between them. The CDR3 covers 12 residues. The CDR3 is CASSSGSQPQHF. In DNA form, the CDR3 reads TGTGCCAGCAGCTCAGGGTCTCAGCCCCAGCATTTT.

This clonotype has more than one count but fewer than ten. The CDR3 loop reads CASSVGGSGNTIYF. The CDR3 region has the DNA TGTGCCAGCAGCGTAGGGGGGTCTGGAAACACCATATATTTT. The J gene is TRBJ1-3, the V gene TRBV7-3; D may be TRBD1 (6 bases). From germline, CDR1 is SGHTA and CDR2 FQGTGA. V was pared by 5 bases and J by 1 base, with 9 bases between. The CDR3 runs to 14 residues.

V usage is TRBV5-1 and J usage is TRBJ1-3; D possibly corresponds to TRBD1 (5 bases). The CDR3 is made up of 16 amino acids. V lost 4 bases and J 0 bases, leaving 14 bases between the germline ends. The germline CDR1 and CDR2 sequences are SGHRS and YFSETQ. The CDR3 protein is CASSPWGLRSGNTIYF. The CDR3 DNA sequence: TGCGCCAGCAGCCCATGGGGACTGCGCTCTGGAAACACCATATATTTT.

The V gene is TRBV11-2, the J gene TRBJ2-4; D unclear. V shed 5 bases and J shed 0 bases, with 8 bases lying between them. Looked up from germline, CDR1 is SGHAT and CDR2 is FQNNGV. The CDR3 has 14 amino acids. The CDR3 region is CASSTPLAKNIQYF. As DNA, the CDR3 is TGTGCCAGCAGCACCCCCCTAGCCAAAAACATTCAGTACTTC.

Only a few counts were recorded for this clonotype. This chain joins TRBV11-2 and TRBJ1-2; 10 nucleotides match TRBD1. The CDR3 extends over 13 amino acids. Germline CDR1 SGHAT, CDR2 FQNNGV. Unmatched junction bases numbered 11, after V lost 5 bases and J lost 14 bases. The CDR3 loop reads CASSPGKGQGWTF. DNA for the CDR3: TGTGCCAGCAGCCCGGGGAAGGGACAGGGGTGGACCTTC.

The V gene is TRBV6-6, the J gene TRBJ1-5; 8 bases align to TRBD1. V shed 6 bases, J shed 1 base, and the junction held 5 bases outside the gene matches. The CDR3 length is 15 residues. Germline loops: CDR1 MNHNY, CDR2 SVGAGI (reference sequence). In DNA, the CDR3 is TGTGCCAGCAGCCGACAGGGGAAAAGCAATCAGCCCCAGCATTTT. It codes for CASSRQGKSNQPQHF.

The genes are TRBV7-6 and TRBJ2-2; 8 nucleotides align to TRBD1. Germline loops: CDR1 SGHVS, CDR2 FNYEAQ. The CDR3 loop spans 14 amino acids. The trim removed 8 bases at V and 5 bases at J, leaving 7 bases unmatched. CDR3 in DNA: TGTGCCAGCTTCGAGACAGGGGATACCGGGGAGCTGTTTTTT. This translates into CASFETGDTGELFF.

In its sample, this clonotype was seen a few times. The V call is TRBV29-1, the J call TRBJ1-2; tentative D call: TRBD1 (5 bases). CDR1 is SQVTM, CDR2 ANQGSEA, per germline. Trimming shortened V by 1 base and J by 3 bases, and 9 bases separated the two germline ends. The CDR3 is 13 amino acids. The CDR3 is CSVEGTTDYGYTF. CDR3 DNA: TGCAGCGTTGAAGGGACAACCGACTATGGCTACACCTTC.